These T cell receptor beta chains were read from a single sample in a study of blood T cell repertoires in COVID-19. Here immunoSEQ multiplex PCR was the method, and the copy in TCRdb shows in-frame clones only, minus some. The table has about 140,000 clones, approximately 83% seen once. The specimen sequenced was PBMCs or T cells enriched from blood (not recorded which). These receptors were collected from a man aged 70-80 years who had been exposed to COVID-19. The CDR3 runs from the conserved cysteine through the conserved F or W. The D gene is left open where the match is weak. A clone size is listed for some rows: how often the clone was seen (once, few, many), or a class if it is expanded.

>14|TRBJ1-1|-|-|TRBV27
TGTGCCAGCAGTCCCCCCGGGGTGAACACTGAAGCTTTCTTT
CASSPPGVNTEAFF
>16|TRBJ1-1|-|-|TRBV7-3
TGTGCCAGCAGCTTAACACCAGGGCCCATGAACACTGAAGCTTTCTTT
CASSLTPGPMNTEAFF
>14|TRBJ2-7|TRBD1|-|TRBV6-1
TGTGCCAGCAGTGATGGGACAGGGGGACACGAGCAGTACTTC
CASSDGTGGHEQYF
>13|TRBJ2-5|-|-|TRBV7-2
TGTGCCAGCACGGACTTCGACCAAGAGACCCAGTACTTC
CASTDFDQETQYF
>13|TRBJ2-4|-|-|TRBV2
TGTGCCAGCTTGAGGGCGGCCAAAAACATTCAGTACTTC
CASLRAAKNIQYF
>16|TRBJ1-2|TRBD1|few|TRBV7-8
TGTGCCAGCAGCTTATCACCGGACAGGCAAAACTATGGCTACACCTTC
CASSLSPDRQNYGYTF
>16|TRBJ2-2|TRBD1|-|TRBV9
TGTGCCAGCAGCGTTGGGGGGACAGGGAGCACCGGGGAGCTGTTTTTT
CASSVGGTGSTGELFF
>15|TRBJ2-6|TRBD1|-|TRBV27
TGTGCCAGCAGAGACAGGGGGTCTGGGGCCAACGTCCTGACTTTC
CASRDRGSGANVLTF
>17|TRBJ2-3|TRBD2|many|TRBV9
TGTGCCAGCAGCGTAGGACTAGCGGGAGGGTTGGCAGATACGCAGTATTTT
CASSVGLAGGLADTQYF
>15|TRBJ1-6|TRBD1|once|TRBV19
TGTGCCAGTACCACTGGGGACAGGACCACTTCACCCCTCCACTTT
CASTTGDRTTSPLHF
>18|TRBJ2-3|TRBD2|-|TRBV5-4
TGTGCCAGCAGCTTGGGACTAGCGGGAGGTCCTACCACAGATACGCAGTATTTT
CASSLGLAGGPTTDTQYF
>15|TRBJ2-7|-|-|TRBV11-2
TGTGCCAGCAGCCTAAGTGGTGGGCAGACCTACGAGCAGTACTTC
CASSLSGGQTYEQYF
>14|TRBJ2-7|-|few|TRBV6-5
TGTGCCAGCATGGGCAGCAGGGTGGTTGGGGAGCAGTACTTC
CASMGSRVVGEQYF
>14|TRBJ2-5|TRBD2|once|TRBV20-1
TGCAGTGCAAGTAGCGGGGGGGGTCAAGAGACCCAGTACTTC
CSASSGGGQETQYF
>14|TRBJ1-3|-|-|TRBV7-9
TGTGCCAGCAGCTTAGACAACTCTGGAAACACCATATATTTT
CASSLDNSGNTIYF
>15|TRBJ2-1|TRBD2|-|TRBV7-2
TGTGCCAGCAGCCGCCAGGGACTAGCGGGCAATGAGCAGTTCTTC
CASSRQGLAGNEQFF
>14|TRBJ1-6|-|few|TRBV30
TGTGCCTGGAGTCCGGAGCTGGAGAATTCACCCCTCCACTTT
CAWSPELENSPLHF
>15|TRBJ1-2|-|few|TRBV7-2
TGTGCCAGCAGCTCCCAGGATGTAAGGGGCTCTGGCTACACCTTC
CASSSQDVRGSGYTF
>15|TRBJ2-3|TRBD2|-|TRBV7-6
TGTGCCAGCAGCCTCCTAAGCGGGGGCACAGATACGCAGTATTTT
CASSLLSGGTDTQYF
>14|TRBJ1-4|-|-|TRBV15
TGTGCCACCGGGGTAGGGGTAACTAATGAAAAACTGTTTTTT
CATGVGVTNEKLFF
>15|TRBJ2-1|TRBD2|few|TRBV5-5
TGTGCCAGCAGTCATTATAGCGGGGGTTCGAATGAGCAGTTCTTC
CASSHYSGGSNEQFF
>15|TRBJ2-2|TRBD1|few|TRBV19
TGTGCCAGTAGCCCAGGGACAGGGATGTCCGGGGAGCTGTTTTTT
CASSPGTGMSGELFF
>16|TRBJ1-2|-|-|TRBV15
TGTGCCACCAGCCTATCCCTTTCCTCCGGGAACTATGGCTACACCTTC
CATSLSLSSGNYGYTF
>16|TRBJ1-1|-|-|TRBV30
TGTGCCTGGCGTCGGTCAGGGACTGTCGCGAACACTGAAGCTTTCTTT
CAWRRSGTVANTEAFF
>17|TRBJ1-4|-|-|TRBV19
TGTGCCAGTAGTATCGACCCATGGAGGGCAACTAATGAAAAACTGTTTTTT
CASSIDPWRATNEKLFF
>14|TRBJ1-5|TRBD1|-|TRBV6-5
TGTGCCAGCAGCCCCGGACAGGGAAGGCAGCCCCAGCATTTT
CASSPGQGRQPQHF
>14|TRBJ1-6|TRBD1|-|TRBV6-5
TGTGCCATTCAGGGGGCGAGGGATAATTCACCCCTCCACTTT
CAIQGARDNSPLHF
>15|TRBJ1-1|TRBD1|-|TRBV19
TGTGCCAGTAGTACTCAGACAGGGGGTCGGGCTGAAGCTTTCTTT
CASSTQTGGRAEAFF
>12|TRBJ1-2|-|-|TRBV12-3/TRBV12-4
TGTGCCAGCAGTTTACCAGGGGACGGCTACACCTTC
CASSLPGDGYTF
>13|TRBJ2-3|-|-|TRBV12-3/TRBV12-4
TGTGCCAGCAGTTTCGGGGGTGCAGATACGCAGTATTTT
CASSFGGADTQYF
>14|TRBJ2-3|-|-|TRBV7-9
TGTGCCAGCAGCTTATCGGACTACACAGATACGCAGTATTTT
CASSLSDYTDTQYF
>12|TRBJ2-7|-|-|TRBV7-9
TGTGCCAGCAGCTATCAGGGAGGCGAGCAGTACTTC
CASSYQGGEQYF
>14|TRBJ1-1|TRBD1|-|TRBV7-2
TGTGCCAGCAGCTCTACAGGGGGCGACACTGAAGCTTTCTTT
CASSSTGGDTEAFF
>14|TRBJ2-7|-|-|TRBV9
TGTGCCAGCAGCCGGGGAAGGGCGGACCACGAGCAGTACTTC
CASSRGRADHEQYF
>19|TRBJ2-2|TRBD2|once|TRBV5-1
TGCGCCAGCACCCGTCAGGGGAGCAAAGCGGGAGGGCCCGGCGGGGAGCTGTTTTTT
CASTRQGSKAGGPGGELFF
>14|TRBJ2-7|-|few|TRBV9
TGTGCCAGCAGCGGGGCCTCCCCATCCTACGAGCAGTACTTC
CASSGASPSYEQYF
>16|TRBJ2-1|TRBD2|-|TRBV6-2/TRBV6-3
TGTGCCAGCAGCCCCGGGGAAGCGGGAGGGCCCAATGAGCAGTTCTTC
CASSPGEAGGPNEQFF
>16|TRBJ2-1|TRBD2|once|TRBV6-2/TRBV6-3
TGTGCCAGCAGTTACGGACTAGCGGGGGGGTACAATGAGCAGTTCTTC
CASSYGLAGGYNEQFF
>13|TRBJ2-5|TRBD2|once|TRBV5-1
TGCGCCAGCAGCCCCGGACTAGAGGAGACCCAGTACTTC
CASSPGLEETQYF
>15|TRBJ1-3|-|few|TRBV7-2
TGTGCCAGCAGCGAACAGGCGAGCTCTGGAAACACCATATATTTT
CASSEQASSGNTIYF
>14|TRBJ1-2|TRBD1|-|TRBV28
TGTGCCAGCAGTTTTGAGGGGGCCAACTATGGCTACACCTTC
CASSFEGANYGYTF
>15|TRBJ2-1|TRBD1|once|TRBV18
TGTGCCAGCTCTATACCTGACAGGGCACACAATGAGCAGTTCTTC
CASSIPDRAHNEQFF
>17|TRBJ2-3|-|-|TRBV18
TGTGCCAGCTCACCTGGAGCCGGGGTAGCATTAGGGCATACGCAGTATTTT
CASSPGAGVALGHTQYF
>13|TRBJ2-3|-|-|TRBV11-3
TGTGCCAGCAGCTTAGGAGGGCAAGATACGCAGTATTTT
CASSLGGQDTQYF
>13|TRBJ1-5|TRBD1|-|TRBV6-5
TGTGCCAGCAGGGAGGGGGCCGTAGGGCCCCAGCATTTT
CASREGAVGPQHF
>17|TRBJ2-7|TRBD2|-|TRBV7-6
TGTGCCAGCAGCCCCCAAACGGGGGGACCTCTCTCTCCCGAGCAGTACTTC
CASSPQTGGPLSPEQYF
>14|TRBJ2-7|-|-|TRBV11-2
TGTGCCAGCAGCTTACTCCTGGGAGCCTACGAGCAGTACTTC
CASSLLLGAYEQYF
>15|TRBJ1-5|-|-|TRBV2
TGTGCCAGCAGTGAAGAGTCTGGGGGCCACCAGCCCCAGCATTTT
CASSEESGGHQPQHF
>15|TRBJ1-1|-|-|TRBV15
TGTGCCACCAGCAGGGAGGGGTCCCAGAACACTGAAGCTTTCTTT
CATSREGSQNTEAFF
>16|TRBJ1-6|-|-|TRBV30
TGTGCCTGGAGTGTAAGAGGAATTTCAGGGATTTCACCCCTCCACTTT
CAWSVRGISGISPLHF
>12|TRBJ1-5|-|-|TRBV18
TGTGCCAGCTCACCCTACCGTCAGCCCCAGCATTTT
CASSPYRQPQHF
>16|TRBJ2-2|-|-|TRBV24-1
TGTGCCACCAGTGATTCAGCCAGGCCTGGCACCGGGGAGCTGTTTTTT
CATSDSARPGTGELFF
>14|TRBJ1-2|-|-|TRBV6-5
TGTGCCAGCACCTCCCCGAAGCTTAACTATGGCTACACCTTC
CASTSPKLNYGYTF
>13|TRBJ1-1|TRBD1|-|TRBV7-9
TGTGCCAGCGGGCAGGGGGCGCGCACTGAAGCTTTCTTT
CASGQGARTEAFF
>15|TRBJ1-3|-|-|TRBV9
TGTGCCAGCAGCGTAGACAGGGCGAGTGGAAACACCATATATTTT
CASSVDRASGNTIYF
>15|TRBJ1-2|-|few|TRBV7-2
TGTGCCAGCAGCCCTCCCGGGGTAGCTAACTATGGCTACACCTTC
CASSPPGVANYGYTF
>11|TRBJ2-7|-|-|TRBV6-9
TGTGCCAGCAGCCTTCCTTCCGAGCAGTACTTC
CASSLPSEQYF
>16|TRBJ2-3|TRBD2|-|TRBV5-1
TGCGCCAGCAGCCTGGGACTAGCGGGAGGTCCAGATACGCAGTATTTT
CASSLGLAGGPDTQYF
>16|TRBJ1-6|TRBD1|-|TRBV7-2
TGTGCCAGCAGCTTAGGGGACAGGGGGAAAAATTCACCCCTCCACTTT
CASSLGDRGKNSPLHF
>15|TRBJ2-5|TRBD1|-|TRBV7-9
TGTGCCAGCAGTAAACAGGGGGCGCACGGAGAGACCCAGTACTTC
CASSKQGAHGETQYF